This T cell receptor (beta chain) was sequenced in a study of T cell responses to AZD1222 COVID-19 vaccine. Produced via immunoSEQ multiplex PCR; TCRdb's table is partial and in-frame only. The sample lists 90,000 to 120,000 clones, 89% occurring once. V shed 1 base, J shed 9 bases, and the junction held 10 bases outside the gene matches. Germline CDR1 and CDR2: KGHDR and SFDVKD. This CDR3 is 18 amino acids long. The chain combines TRBV24-1 with TRBJ2-1; TRBD2 agrees at 14 bases. The sample here was peripheral blood, taken on day 0 of AZD1222 vaccination. This sequence was found in an adult in good health. The CDR3 sequence is CATSDFPGTSGRVGEQFF. CDR3 nucleotide sequence: TGTGCCACCAGTGATTTTCCCGGGACTAGCGGGAGAGTAGGTGAGCAGTTCTTC.